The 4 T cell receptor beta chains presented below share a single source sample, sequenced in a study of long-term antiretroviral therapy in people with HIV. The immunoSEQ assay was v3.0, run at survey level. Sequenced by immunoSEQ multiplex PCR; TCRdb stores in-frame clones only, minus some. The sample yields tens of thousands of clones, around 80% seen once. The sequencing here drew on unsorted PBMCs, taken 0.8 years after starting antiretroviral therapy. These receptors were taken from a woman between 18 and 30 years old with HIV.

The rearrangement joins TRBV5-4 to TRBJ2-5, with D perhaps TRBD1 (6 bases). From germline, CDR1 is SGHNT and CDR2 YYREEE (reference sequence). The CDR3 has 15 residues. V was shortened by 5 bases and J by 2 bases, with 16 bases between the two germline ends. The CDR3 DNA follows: TGTGCCAGCAGTTCCGGGACAACTATTCAAGAGACCCAGTACTTC. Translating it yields CASSSGTTIQETQYF.

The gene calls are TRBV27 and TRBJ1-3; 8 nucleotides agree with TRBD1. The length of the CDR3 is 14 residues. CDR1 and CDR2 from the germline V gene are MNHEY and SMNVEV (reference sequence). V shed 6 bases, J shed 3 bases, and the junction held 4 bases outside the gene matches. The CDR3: CASRPTGGGNTIYF. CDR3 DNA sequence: TGTGCCAGCAGACCCACAGGGGGTGGAAACACCATATATTTT.

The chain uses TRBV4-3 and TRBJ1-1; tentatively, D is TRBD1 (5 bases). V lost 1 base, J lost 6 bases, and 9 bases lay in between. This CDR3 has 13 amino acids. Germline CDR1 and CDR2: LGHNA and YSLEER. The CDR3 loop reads CASSQAPRAEAFF. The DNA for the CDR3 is TGCGCCAGCAGCCAAGCCCCCAGGGCTGAAGCTTTCTTT.

The CDR3 here is CASSLDPLYEQYF. DNA for the CDR3: TGCGCCAGCAGCTTGGACCCTCTCTACGAGCAGTACTTC. This chain joins TRBV5-1 and TRBJ2-7; the D is unclear. V was clipped by 0 bases and J by 3 bases, with 7 bases between them. This CDR3 comprises 13 residues. Germline V gene lookup returns CDR1 SGHRS and CDR2 YFSETQ.